This TCR beta chain derives from a study of T cells in Graves' hyperthyroidism and ophthalmopathy. The investigators amplified TCR beta CDR3 regions from RNA transcripts. The HTBI primer set drove a first-round RT-PCR of the TCR CDR3. Each CDR3 protein gets one entry after TCRdb re-called the multiplex PCR reads with MiXCR. Among approximately 400,000 distinct CDR3 sequences, approximately 14% were seen once, and the ten largest hold 28%. At least ten counts were recorded for this clonotype. Its specificity is unknown. Trimming took 5 bases from V and 7 from J, leaving 15 bases between them. This CDR3 contains 15 residues. The germline V gene has CDR1 MDHEN and CDR2 SYDVKM. Patients were excluded because of uncontrolled infection, other autoimmune disease, pregnancy or lactation. Notes on the study in general: Appearing also in blood were most of the thyroid clonotypes expanded above 0.001.

The sequenced sample consisted of blood. The chain couples TRBV28 to TRBJ1-6, with D tentatively TRBD1 (5 bases). This TCR derives from a woman younger than 30 with Graves' hyperthyroidism that later progressed to Graves' ophthalmopathy. The CDR3 DNA follows: TGTGCCAGCAGTCGACTGGCAGGGAGCAATTCACCCCTCCACTTT. Translating gives CASSRLAGSNSPLHF.